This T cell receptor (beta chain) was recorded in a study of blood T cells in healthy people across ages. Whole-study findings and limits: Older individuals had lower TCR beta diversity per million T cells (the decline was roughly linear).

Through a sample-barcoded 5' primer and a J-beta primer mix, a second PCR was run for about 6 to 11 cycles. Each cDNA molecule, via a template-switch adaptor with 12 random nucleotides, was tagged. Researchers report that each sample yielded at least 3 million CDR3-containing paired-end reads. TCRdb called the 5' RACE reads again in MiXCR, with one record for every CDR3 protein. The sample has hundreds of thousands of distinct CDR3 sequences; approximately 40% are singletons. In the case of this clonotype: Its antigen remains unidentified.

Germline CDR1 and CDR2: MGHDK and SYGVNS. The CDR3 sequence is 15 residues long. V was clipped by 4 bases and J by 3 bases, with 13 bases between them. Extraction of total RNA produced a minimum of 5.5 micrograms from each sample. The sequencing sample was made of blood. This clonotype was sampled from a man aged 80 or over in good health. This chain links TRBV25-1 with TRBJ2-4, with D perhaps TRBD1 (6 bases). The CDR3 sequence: CASSVLDSSKNIQYF. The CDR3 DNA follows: TGTGCCAGCAGTGTCCTGGACAGCAGCAAAAACATTCAGTACTTC.